The 31 T cell receptor beta chains below all came from one sample that was sequenced in a study of cytomegalovirus exposure and HLA in healthy donors. The primer mix had 60 Vbeta and 13 Jbeta primers. Here immunoSEQ multiplex PCR was the method, and the copy in TCRdb shows in-frame clones only, minus some. The sample yields 150,000 to 200,000 clones, approximately 80% seen once. The sequenced material came from PBMCs. All receptors come from a male donor in good health and CMV-seropositive.

The chain uses TRBV9 and TRBJ2-1, with TRBD2 matching over 9 bases. CDR1 is SGDLS and CDR2 is YYNGEE in the germline V gene. This CDR3 is 12 amino acids long. Here the CDR3 reads CTGGRAYNEQFF. The CDR3 DNA reads as TGTACGGGCGGGAGGGCCTACAATGAGCAGTTCTTC. Full variable domain (outside the CDR3, taken from reference TRBV9 and TRBJ2-1): DSGVTQTPKHLITATGQRVTLRCSPRSGDLSVYWYQQSLDQGLQFLIQYYNGEERAKGNILERFSAQQFPDLHSELNLSSLELGDSALYFCTGGRAYNEQFFGPGTRLTVL.

The chain uses TRBV27 and TRBJ2-7; TRBD1 matches at 8 bases. Germline CDR1 and CDR2: MNHEY and SMNVEV (reference sequence). Germline trimming cut 0 bases from V and 4 bases from J; bases unmatched to any gene: 5. The CDR3 is 15 amino acids. The DNA for the CDR3 is TGTGCCAGCAGTTTATCGGACAGGGTAGGTTACGAGCAGTACTTC. Its translation: CASSLSDRVGYEQYF.

J is TRBJ2-5 and V is TRBV5-1, with D maybe TRBD2 (6 bases). Trimming pared 3 bases from V and 2 bases from J, leaving 8 bases between. There are 13 residues in the CDR3. Germline-derived CDR1 and CDR2 are SGHRS and YFSETQ. CDR3 residues: CASSWGVQETQYF. Here the CDR3 DNA reads TGCGCCAGCAGCTGGGGGGTACAAGAGACCCAGTACTTC.

The V gene is TRBV7-9, the J gene TRBJ2-5, with a possible D match to TRBD2 (5 bases). The DNA end favors TRBJ2-7, so the J call may be wrong. Germline V gives CDR1 SEHNR, CDR2 FQNEAQ (reference sequence). The CDR3 sequence is 15 residues long. CDR3 loop: CASSPRELLVHEQYF. CDR3 DNA: TGTGCCAGCAGCCCCCGGGAACTACTTGTCCACGAGCAGTACTTC.

The rearrangement links TRBV6-6 to TRBJ1-1; D unclear. Trimming shortened V by 6 bases and J by 1 base, and 12 bases separated the two germline ends. This CDR3 spans 14 amino acids. Germline CDR1 reads MNHNY; CDR2 reads SVGAGI (reference sequence). The CDR3 protein is CASRLPGQNTEAFF. In DNA, the CDR3 is TGTGCCAGCAGGTTGCCGGGTCAGAACACTGAAGCTTTCTTT.

The V gene is TRBV7-4, the J gene TRBJ2-5, with 7 bases identical to TRBD2. There are 17 residues in the CDR3. In germline, CDR1 is SGHVT, CDR2 SQSDAQ. The V gene end was trimmed by 4 bases and the J gene end by 3 bases; junction bases not matched to a gene: 14. CDR3 sequence reads: CASSSQWGLPKEETQYF. CDR3 bases: TGTGCCAGCAGCTCGCAGTGGGGACTACCAAAAGAAGAGACCCAGTACTTC. Full variable domain (rest looked up from reference TRBV7-4 and TRBJ2-5): GAGVSQSPRYKVAKRGRDVALRCDSISGHVTLYWYRQTLGQGSEVLTYSQSDAQRDKSGRPSGRFSAERPERSVSTLKIQRTEQGDSAVYLCASSSQWGLPKEETQYFGPGTRLLVL.

V and J are TRBV27 and TRBJ1-5; TRBD1 agrees at 10 bases. Trimming cost V 3 bases and J 6 bases; bases outside gene matches: 8. The CDR3 spans 16 residues. Germline CDR1 reads MNHEY; CDR2 reads SMNVEV (reference sequence). The CDR3 loop reads CASSFPGTGALQPQHF. The CDR3 bases are TGTGCCAGCAGTTTCCCCGGGACAGGGGCTCTTCAGCCCCAGCATTTT.

Only a few counts were recorded for this clone. CDR3 in DNA: TGTGCCAGCAGCTTAGGGGTGTCAGGGGGACCCACAGATACGCAGTATTTT. It translates to CASSLGVSGGPTDTQYF. The genes are TRBV7-9 and TRBJ2-3; 7 nucleotides match TRBD1. Germline-derived CDR1 and CDR2 are SEHNR and FQNEAQ (reference sequence). Trimming removed 1 base from V and 2 bases from J; junction bases left unmatched: 9. The CDR3 is 17 residues long.

V usage is TRBV7-9 and J usage is TRBJ1-4, with a possible D match to TRBD1 (5 bases). The CDR3 loop spans 13 amino acids. V dropped 3 bases and J dropped 7 bases, with 9 bases sitting between them. Germline V lookup: CDR1 SEHNR, CDR2 FQNEAQ (reference sequence). CDR3 protein: CASSLAGGEKLFF. CDR3 bases: TGTGCCAGCAGCTTGGCGGGGGGTGAAAAACTGTTTTTT.

The chain has TRBV7-9 and TRBJ1-3, with TRBD1 matching over 7 bases. Germline lookup yields CDR1 SEHNR and CDR2 FQNEAQ (reference sequence). Losses at the gene ends were 2 bases for V and 0 bases for J; bases not matched to a gene: 7. The length of the CDR3 is 17 residues. CDR3: CASSLKARDSSGNTIYF. The CDR3 DNA reads TGTGCCAGCAGCTTAAAGGCACGGGACAGCTCTGGAAACACCATATATTTT.

V usage is TRBV9 and J usage is TRBJ1-4; D is possibly TRBD1 (6 bases). V was clipped by 4 bases and J by 3 bases, with 16 bases between them. CDR3 length equals 16 residues. Germline loops: CDR1 SGDLS, CDR2 YYNGEE. The DNA for the CDR3 is TGTGCCAGCAGCCCCCAACAGGGCCGGGCTAATGAAAAACTGTTTTTT. Protein: CASSPQQGRANEKLFF.

V usage is TRBV19 and J usage is TRBJ1-1; the match to TRBD1 covers 7 bases. V dropped 6 bases and J dropped 5; count of bases not matched to a gene: 9. Germline CDR1 is LNHDA and CDR2 is SQIVND (reference sequence). The CDR3 is 14 amino acids. CDR3 in amino acids: CASRQTGMVTEAFF. The CDR3 DNA reads as TGTGCCAGTAGGCAGACAGGGATGGTGACTGAAGCTTTCTTT.

This chain connects TRBV7-9 to TRBJ2-7; 8 positions agree with TRBD1. The CDR3 totals 14 residues. CDR1 and CDR2 (germline): SEHNR, FQNEAQ (reference sequence). J gave up 0 bases and V 8 bases, and 6 bases lay outside the gene matches. CDR3 in amino acids: CASRRQGSSYEQYF. DNA of the CDR3: TGTGCCAGCCGTAGACAGGGGAGCTCCTACGAGCAGTACTTC.

The gene calls are TRBV6-4 and TRBJ1-4; the match to TRBD1 covers 8 bases. V lost 4 bases and J lost 9; bases outside the gene matches: 4. The germline V gene encodes CDR1 MRHNA and CDR2 SNTAGT. The CDR3 totals 13 residues. The chain's CDR3 is CASSVTGGQKLFF. The CDR3 coding sequence is TGTGCCAGCAGTGTTACAGGGGGGCAAAAACTGTTTTTT.

This rearrangement joins TRBV10-3 to TRBJ1-2, with 9 bases matching TRBD1. Germline loops: CDR1 ENHRY, CDR2 SYGVKD. With V trimmed by 4 bases and J by 6 bases, 12 bases remained unmatched. The CDR3 has 16 residues. CDR3 coding DNA: TGTGCCATCAGTGCGATCGACAGGGGGAGCCCGAATGGCTACACCTTC. Protein sequence: CAISAIDRGSPNGYTF.

J is TRBJ1-2 and V is TRBV6-1; D might be TRBD1 (5 bases). CDR1 MNHNS and CDR2 SASEGT come from the germline V gene. The CDR3 has 11 residues. Deletions cut 5 bases from V and 8 bases from J, with 9 bases between. DNA of the CDR3: TGTGCCAGCAGTCGCGGGGGAGGCTACACCTTC. Its protein product is CASSRGGGYTF.

As concerns this clone: One junction end disagrees with the germline gene, perhaps due to a read error. The V call is TRBV6-1, the J call TRBJ1-3; tentative D call: TRBD1 (6 bases). Looked up from germline, CDR1 is MNHNS and CDR2 is SASEGT. The CDR3 totals 16 residues. CDR3: CTSSETGPDSGNTIYF. The CDR3 bases are TGTACCAGCAGTGAAACAGGGCCTGACTCTGGAAACACCATATATTTT.

The rearrangement joins TRBV12-2 to TRBJ2-3; the table's D gene call, TRBD2, was not cross checked with the DNA. TRBV12-2 is a pseudogene locus. The CDR3 consists of 16 residues. The CDR3 DNA follows: TGTGCAAGTCGCTTAAAGGCTAGCGGGAAACCAGATACGCAGTATTTT. This sequence encodes CASRLKASGKPDTQYF.

The rearrangement links TRBV6-1 to TRBJ1-3; D unclear. From germline, CDR1 is MNHNS and CDR2 SASEGT. There are 14 residues in the CDR3. The ends were cut back, 7 bases at V and 0 bases at J, with 10 bases in the middle. The CDR3 DNA reads TGTGCCAGCAACCAGGCCTTCTCTGGAAACACCATATATTTT. Translation gives CASNQAFSGNTIYF.

V and J are TRBV29-1 and TRBJ1-2; a weak D match, TRBD1 (5 bases). CDR1 and CDR2 (germline): SQVTM, ANQGSEA. With 3 bases removed from V and 4 bases from J, the gap between germline ends came to 12 bases. The CDR3 length is 13 residues. CDR3: CSVDSGQPYGYTF. CDR3 DNA: TGCAGCGTTGATTCAGGGCAACCCTATGGCTACACCTTC. The full variable domain, in which reference TRBV29-1 and TRBJ1-2 provide the parts outside the CDR3, is SAVISQKPSRDICQRGTSLTIQCQVDSQVTMMFWYRQQPGQSLTLIATANQGSEATYESGFVIDKFPISRPNLTFSTLTVSNMSPEDSSIYLCSVDSGQPYGYTFGSGTRLTVV.

The chain carries TRBV7-9 and TRBJ2-7; 8 positions agree with TRBD1. Losses at the gene ends were 5 bases for V and 7 bases for J; bases not matched to a gene: 10. The CDR3 runs 14 residues. Germline-derived CDR1 and CDR2 are SEHNR and FQNEAQ (reference sequence). The CDR3 nucleotides are TGTGCCAGCAGCCCTTCGACAGGGGAGAGAGAGCAGTACTTC. It specifies CASSPSTGEREQYF.

The V gene is TRBV5-1, the J gene TRBJ2-7; D remains ambiguous. Germline V lookup: CDR1 SGHRS, CDR2 YFSETQ. Trimming removed 0 bases at V and 3 bases at J, with 7 bases between. CDR3 length: 13 residues. The CDR3 protein is CASSLGTVYEQYF. The DNA of the CDR3 is TGCGCCAGCAGCTTGGGTACGGTCTACGAGCAGTACTTC. The whole variable domain, filled in from reference TRBV5-1 and TRBJ2-7, reads KAGVTQTPRYLIKTRGQQVTLSCSPISGHRSVSWYQQTPGQGLQFLFEYFSETQRNKGNFPGRFSGRQFSNSRSEMNVSTLELGDSALYLCASSLGTVYEQYFGPGTRLTVT.

The rearrangement links TRBV27 to TRBJ2-5; D remains ambiguous. Germline V gene sequence: CDR1 MNHEY, CDR2 SMNVEV (reference sequence). This CDR3 comprises 13 residues. Trimming pared 2 bases from V and 5 bases from J, leaving 9 bases between. CDR3 DNA sequence: TGTGCCAGCAGTTTAGGTATGGGCGAGACCCAGTACTTC. Translated, it gives CASSLGMGETQYF.

This clone was seen a few times. The chain uses TRBV28 and TRBJ1-4; D gene ambiguous. This CDR3 comprises 15 residues. Germline V CDR1 and CDR2: MDHEN, SYDVKM. Trimming stripped 5 bases from V and 8 bases from J, with 18 bases between. CDR3 protein: CASSPPIPAEEKLFF. The CDR3, as DNA: TGTGCCAGCAGTCCCCCTATTCCGGCGGAGGAAAAACTGTTTTTT.

This chain joins TRBV27 and TRBJ2-3, with 9 bases lining up with TRBD1. CDR3 size: 14 residues. Germline CDR1 is MNHEY and CDR2 is SMNVEV (reference sequence). V lost 4 bases to trimming and J lost 4 bases; unmatched junction nucleotides: 3. The CDR3 is CASSSGTGPDTQYF. The CDR3 DNA reads TGTGCCAGCAGTTCCGGGACAGGGCCAGATACGCAGTATTTT.

This clone is a singleton in its sample. V is TRBV2 and J is TRBJ2-7; TRBD1 aligns across 9 bases. The trim removed 3 bases at V and 8 bases at J, leaving 5 bases unmatched. This CDR3 is built from 13 residues. CDR1 is SNHLY, CDR2 FYNNEI, per germline. In nucleotides, the CDR3 is TGTGCCAGCAGTGACCGGGACAGGGACAAGCAGTACTTC. As protein: CASSDRDRDKQYF.

The chain recombines TRBV29-1 with TRBJ2-5, with D perhaps TRBD2 (5 bases). The CDR3 is made up of 13 amino acids. Trimming removed 2 bases at V and 5 bases at J, with 12 bases between. Germline values: CDR1 SQVTM, CDR2 ANQGSEA. The CDR3 spells CSVESLAGETQYF. The DNA of the CDR3 is TGCAGCGTTGAATCGCTAGCTGGTGAGACCCAGTACTTC.

The chain has TRBV5-6 and TRBJ2-5, with 7 bases aligning to TRBD1. The DNA end favors TRBJ2-7, so the J call may be wrong. Germline CDR1 reads SGHDT; CDR2 reads YYEEEE. The CDR3 consists of 15 residues. CDR3 bases: TGTGCCAGCAACCCTCGGACAGGAGGATTTTACGAGCAGTACTTC. It yields the protein CASNPRTGGFYEQYF.

This CDR3 reads CASSPQGDTQYF. For the CDR3, the DNA is TGTGCCAGCAGCCCCCAGGGAGATACGCAGTATTTT. V usage is TRBV5-6 and J usage is TRBJ2-3; possible D gene TRBD1, 5 bases. The germline V and J ends were trimmed by 4 bases and 5 bases, with 8 bases remaining between them. This CDR3 is built from 12 residues. CDR1 and CDR2 from the germline V gene are SGHDT and YYEEEE.

V is TRBV30 and J is TRBJ2-7; D is possibly TRBD2 (5 bases). CDR1 is GTSNPN, CDR2 SVGIG, per germline (reference sequence). The ends were cut back, 3 bases at V and 3 bases at J, with 18 bases in the middle. CDR3 length equals 15 residues. The CDR3 DNA reads TGTGCCTGGAGCGCGGGTCGGGATGTAAACTACGAGCAGTACTTC. Its translation is CAWSAGRDVNYEQYF.

V and J are TRBV19 and TRBJ2-2, with unresolved D. The CDR3 length is 10 residues. Germline CDR1 and CDR2: LNHDA and SQIVND (reference sequence). CDR3 protein: CRADTGELFF. CDR3 DNA sequence: TGTAGAGCCGACACCGGGGAGCTGTTTTTT.